Listed here are 29 T cell receptor beta chains from one sample, sequenced in a study of identical twins. TCRdb processed the 5' RACE reads anew with MiXCR; each CDR3 protein has one entry. The sample contains roughly 1.6 million distinct CDR3 sequences, roughly 35% of which appear only once. Material for sequencing was cord blood. The source is a newborn girl in good health.

The chain carries TRBV2 and TRBJ2-7; D perhaps matches TRBD1 (6 bases). CDR1 and CDR2 from the germline V gene are SNHLY and FYNNEI. V was shortened by 4 bases and J by 2 bases, with 9 bases between the two germline ends. The CDR3 is 13 residues long. CDR3 DNA: TGTGCCAGCAGTGGGACAGACGCCTACGAGCAGTACTTC. It translates to CASSGTDAYEQYF.

This clonotype turned up a few times. The V call is TRBV4-1, the J call TRBJ2-6; a weak D match, TRBD2 (6 bases). The germline V gene has CDR1 MGHRA and CDR2 YSYEKL. V was pared by 1 base and J by 8 bases, with 9 bases between. CDR3 length equals 14 residues. CDR3 sequence (DNA): TGCGCCAGCAGCCAAGTCCGGGGGTCCAACGTCCTGACTTTC. It is translated as CASSQVRGSNVLTF.

The V gene is TRBV2, the J gene TRBJ2-1; TRBD2 matches 9 bases. V shed 4 bases and J 7 bases; nucleotides not matched to a gene: 14. The CDR3 consists of 17 residues. Germline CDR1 SNHLY, CDR2 FYNNEI. CDR3 coding DNA: TGTGCCAGCAGTGCATATTTCGCGGGAGGGCCAGAGAATGAGCAGTTCTTC. The encoded protein is CASSAYFAGGPENEQFF.

This sequence joins TRBV21-1 and TRBJ2-1; the DNA was not used to check the table's D call, TRBD1. TRBV21-1 is assigned pseudogene status. CDR3 size: 14 residues. The CDR3 protein is CASSKWDSYNEQFF. CDR3 DNA: TGTGCCAGCAGCAAATGGGACAGCTACAATGAGCAGTTCTTC.

The V gene is TRBV2, the J gene TRBJ2-7; D uncertain. V was shortened by 7 bases and J by 2 bases, with 15 bases between the two germline ends. The CDR3 has 14 amino acids. In germline, CDR1 is SNHLY, CDR2 FYNNEI. CDR3 in DNA: TGTGCCAGCAAAAGTGAGTACAGTACCTACGAGCAGTACTTC. As protein: CASKSEYSTYEQYF.

With respect to this clonotype: One end of the junction does not line up with germline, which may come from a read error. This chain connects TRBV24-1 to TRBJ1-5, with D uncertain. Germline V gene sequence: CDR1 KGHDR, CDR2 SFDVKD. The CDR3 has 16 amino acids. This chain's CDR3 is CAARRAALKGDQPQHF. As DNA, the CDR3 is TGTGCCGCCAGGAGGGCAGCCTTAAAGGGCGATCAGCCCCAGCATTTT.

The rearrangement links TRBV6-1 to TRBJ2-2; D is unresolved. The CDR3 sequence is 13 residues long. Germline lookup yields CDR1 MNHNS and CDR2 SASEGT. V lost 8 bases, J lost 4 bases, and 11 bases lay in between. DNA for the CDR3: TGTGCCAGCGTAACACAACTCACCGGGGAGCTGTTTTTT. It translates to CASVTQLTGELFF.

This sequence joins TRBV10-3 and TRBJ1-2; TRBD1 agrees at 12 bases. The germline V gene encodes CDR1 ENHRY and CDR2 SYGVKD. V lost 10 bases to trimming and J lost 7 bases; unmatched junction nucleotides: 10. This CDR3 is built from 14 residues. This chain's CDR3 is CATRPGQGASGYTF. DNA of the CDR3: TGTGCCACCAGGCCGGGACAGGGGGCGAGTGGCTACACCTTC.

This clonotype was counted only a few times. In nucleotides, the CDR3 is TGTGCCAGCAGCTTAGCCCCGCTAGCGGGAGGTTTCAATGAGCAGTTCTTC. It is translated as CASSLAPLAGGFNEQFF. V is TRBV7-2 and J is TRBJ2-1; 11 bases align to TRBD2. Trimming cost V 0 bases and J 6 bases; bases outside gene matches: 7. CDR1 and CDR2 from the germline V gene are SGHTA and FQGNSA. The CDR3 totals 17 residues.

This clonotype was seen at least ten times. CDR3 DNA: TGTGCCAGCAGCTTAGGCCGGGAGAGCACAGATACGCAGTATTTT. This encodes CASSLGRESTDTQYF. V and J are TRBV7-2 and TRBJ2-3; D possibly corresponds to TRBD2 (6 bases). The CDR3 sequence is 15 residues long. The V end was cut by 1 base, the J end by 0 bases, with 8 bases between. The germline CDR1 and CDR2 sequences are SGHTA and FQGNSA.

The table lists this clonotype with a few counts. The chain has TRBV30 and TRBJ2-1, with TRBD2 identical over 16 bases. V lost 0 bases, J lost 8 bases, and 4 bases stayed unmatched. Germline V CDR1 and CDR2: GTSNPN, SVGIG (reference sequence). The CDR3 has 16 residues. This CDR3 reads CAWSVPGLAGGDEQFF. The DNA for the CDR3 is TGTGCCTGGAGTGTACCGGGACTAGCGGGGGGGGATGAGCAGTTCTTC.

This clonotype was seen more than once but under ten times. The chain combines TRBV7-2 with TRBJ2-1; 10 bases are a match to TRBD2. This CDR3 has 17 residues. Germline CDR1 and CDR2: SGHTA and FQGNSA. V dropped 1 base and J dropped 8; count of bases not matched to a gene: 11. Written as DNA, the CDR3 is TGTGCCAGCAGCTTAGTTCCCCTAGCGGGAGCGTTGGATGAGCAGTTCTTC. Translating it yields CASSLVPLAGALDEQFF.

This clonotype has a count of ten or more. This rearrangement joins TRBV20-1 to TRBJ2-5; no firm D call. This CDR3 comprises 14 residues. V lost 0 bases, J lost 7 bases, and 15 bases lay in between. Germline V gene lookup returns CDR1 DFQATT and CDR2 SNEGSKA (reference sequence). CDR3 sequence (DNA): TGCAGTGCTAGAGAATCCCTCCCGGTCGGGACCCAGTACTTC. It yields the protein CSARESLPVGTQYF.

This clonotype was seen more than once but under ten times. The CDR3: CSASLWDATIYNEQFF. The CDR3 DNA is TGCAGTGCTAGTTTGTGGGACGCGACCATTTACAATGAGCAGTTCTTC. The J gene is TRBJ2-1, the V gene TRBV20-1, with D tentatively TRBD1 or TRBD2 (5 bases each). Germline V gene lookup returns CDR1 DFQATT and CDR2 SNEGSKA (reference sequence). The CDR3 runs 16 residues. V was cut by 3 bases and J by 4 bases, with 19 bases left in between.

This clonotype was seen a handful of times. The chain employs TRBV5-1 and TRBJ2-3; weak D call: TRBD2 (5 bases). The germline V gene has CDR1 SGHRS and CDR2 YFSETQ. Trimming left V 3 bases short and J 2 bases short, with 13 bases between. The CDR3 loop spans 15 amino acids. The CDR3 DNA is TGCGCCAGCAGCTCCGACCCGCTAGCCACAGATACGCAGTATTTT. Translation gives CASSSDPLATDTQYF.

This clonotype was seen only once. The V call is TRBV5-1, the J call TRBJ2-1; D is perhaps TRBD1 (6 bases). The germline V gene has CDR1 SGHRS and CDR2 YFSETQ. The CDR3 runs 16 residues. V lost 4 bases and J 12 bases, leaving 26 bases between the germline ends. The DNA of the CDR3 is TGCGCCAGCAGCGTACTAAGGGGGATTGGCACAGATACGCAGTTCTTC. This translates into CASSVLRGIGTDTQFF.

This rearrangement joins TRBV25-1 to TRBJ2-5, with 11 positions matching TRBD2. V lost 9 bases, J lost 4 bases, and 16 bases stayed unmatched. Germline assignment: CDR1 MGHDK and CDR2 SYGVNS. The CDR3 spans 17 residues. The chain's CDR3 is CASSVLAGGPEGETQYF. The CDR3 nucleotides read TGTGCCAGTTCTGTTTTAGCGGGAGGGCCAGAGGGAGAGACCCAGTACTTC.

This clonotype came up many times. The rearrangement links TRBV11-2 to TRBJ2-7, with 9 bases matching TRBD1. Unmatched junction bases numbered 8, after V lost 6 bases and J lost 2 bases. Germline V gene lookup returns CDR1 SGHAT and CDR2 FQNNGV. The length of the CDR3 is 15 residues. The DNA of the CDR3 is TGTGCCAGCAGTTTGGGACAGGGAGGTACCTACGAGCAGTACTTC. Its translation: CASSLGQGGTYEQYF.

In this sample, this clonotype turned up a few times. V and J are TRBV10-3 and TRBJ2-4; D is undetermined. CDR1 and CDR2 (germline): ENHRY, SYGVKD. This CDR3 spans 13 amino acids. V lost 2 bases, J lost 1 base, and 3 bases lay in between. CDR3 sequence: CAISERAKNIQYF. The CDR3 DNA reads TGTGCCATCAGTGAGAGGGCCAAAAACATTCAGTACTTC.

This clonotype showed up just a few times. J is TRBJ2-7 and V is TRBV5-1; a possible D gene is TRBD1 (5 bases). CDR3 length: 14 amino acids. Germline V CDR1 and CDR2: SGHRS, YFSETQ. V gave up 3 bases and J gave up 2 bases, with 12 bases separating them. As DNA, the CDR3 is TGCGCCAGCAGCTGGAAGACAGCTACCTACGAGCAGTACTTC. Its translation is CASSWKTATYEQYF.

V gene TRBV20-1 combines with J gene TRBJ2-1; the D call may be TRBD1 or TRBD2 (5 bases each). V lost 3 bases and J 6 bases, leaving 15 bases between the germline ends. The CDR3 has 14 amino acids. Germline-derived CDR1 and CDR2 are DFQATT and SNEGSKA (reference sequence). CDR3 DNA sequence: TGCAGTGCTAGTGGCCCGACTGGGGGCAATGAGCAGTTCTTC. It is translated as CSASGPTGGNEQFF.

The chain joins TRBV7-9 to TRBJ2-1, with D maybe TRBD2 (6 bases). The V end lost 1 base, the J end lost 10 bases, and 17 bases lay between the germline ends. Germline-derived CDR1 and CDR2 are SEHNR and FQNEAQ (reference sequence). The CDR3 covers 15 residues. The CDR3 nucleotides are TGTGCCAGCAGCTTAGTCCGGGACTGGCCAGACGAGCAGTTCTTC. This encodes CASSLVRDWPDEQFF. The full variable domain, with the rest looked up from reference TRBV7-9 and TRBJ2-1, is DTGVSQNPRHKITKRGQNVTFRCDPISEHNRLYWYRQTLGQGPEFLTYFQNEAQLEKSRLLSDRFSAERPKGSFSTLEIQRTEQGDSAMYLCASSLVRDWPDEQFFGPGTRLTVL.

This clonotype was seen a few times. V usage is TRBV29-1 and J usage is TRBJ1-1; D gene ambiguous. Trimming pared 0 bases from V and 8 bases from J, leaving 10 bases between. The CDR3 extends over 12 amino acids. From germline, CDR1 is SQVTM and CDR2 ANQGSEA. The CDR3 DNA is TGCAGCGTTGAAGATCGAAGGGCGGAAGCTTTCTTT. Its translation is CSVEDRRAEAFF.

This chain joins TRBV3-1 and TRBJ2-7; 7 nucleotides line up with TRBD1. The CDR3 length is 14 residues. Trimming removed 3 bases from V and 0 bases from J; junction bases left unmatched: 2. Germline V gene data show CDR1 as LGHDT and CDR2 as YNNKEL (reference sequence). The CDR3 DNA reads as TGTGCCAGCAGCCACGGGACAGACTCCTACGAGCAGTACTTC. It encodes CASSHGTDSYEQYF.

A few counts support this clonotype. This chain joins TRBV23-1 and TRBJ1-6, with 8 bases identical to TRBD1. TRBV23-1 qualifies as an ORF whose function is uncertain. J lost 8 bases, V lost 9 bases, and 18 bases had no gene match. The CDR3 has 17 residues. The CDR3: CASRQGTRWDEDSPLHF. As DNA, the CDR3 is TGCGCCAGTAGACAGGGGACGAGGTGGGATGAGGATTCACCCCTCCACTTT.

In its sample, this clonotype was seen a few times. This chain links TRBV6-1 with TRBJ2-1, with 11 bases aligning to TRBD2. The germline CDR1 and CDR2 sequences are MNHNS and SASEGT. The CDR3 is made up of 15 amino acids. The V segment lost 4 bases and the J segment 6 bases; nucleotides outside the gene matches: 5. CDR3 in amino acids: CASSAISGGANEQFF. Written as DNA, the CDR3 is TGTGCCAGCAGTGCTATTAGCGGGGGGGCCAATGAGCAGTTCTTC.

In the case of this clonotype: One end of the junction does not line up with germline, which may come from a read error. The chain combines TRBV12-3 or TRBV12-4 with TRBJ2-3; 12 bases agree with TRBD2. This CDR3 comprises 14 residues. DNA of the CDR3: TGCGCCAGCAGTTCCACTAGCGGGGGGTATACGCAGTATTTT. It codes for CASSSTSGGYTQYF.

This clonotype was seen a few times. The J gene is TRBJ2-3, the V gene TRBV7-9; D remains ambiguous. V was pared by 5 bases and J by 0 bases, with 15 bases between. Germline lookup yields CDR1 SEHNR and CDR2 FQNEAQ (reference sequence). The CDR3 covers 16 residues. For the CDR3, the DNA is TGTGCCAGCAGCCTGACCCGGGTTCTTAGCACAGATACGCAGTATTTT. The encoded protein is CASSLTRVLSTDTQYF.

The V and J genes are TRBV20-1 and TRBJ1-6; 8 bases fit TRBD1. Losses at the gene ends were 0 bases for V and 0 bases for J; bases not matched to a gene: 10. Germline V lookup: CDR1 DFQATT, CDR2 SNEGSKA (reference sequence). The CDR3 length is 19 residues. The CDR3 reads CSARDWTGPSSSYNSPLHF. CDR3 DNA: TGCAGTGCTAGAGATTGGACAGGGCCTTCGAGCTCCTATAATTCACCCCTCCACTTT.